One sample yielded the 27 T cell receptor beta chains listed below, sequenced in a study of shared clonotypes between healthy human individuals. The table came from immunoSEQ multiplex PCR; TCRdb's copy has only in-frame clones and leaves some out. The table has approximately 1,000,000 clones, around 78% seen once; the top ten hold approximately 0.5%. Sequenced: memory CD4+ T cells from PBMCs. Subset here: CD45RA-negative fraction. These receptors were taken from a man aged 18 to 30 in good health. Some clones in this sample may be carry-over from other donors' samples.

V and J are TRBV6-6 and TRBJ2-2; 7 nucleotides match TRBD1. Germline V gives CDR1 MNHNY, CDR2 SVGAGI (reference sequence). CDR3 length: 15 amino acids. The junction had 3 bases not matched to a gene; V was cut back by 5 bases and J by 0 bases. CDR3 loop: CASSRQGANTGELFF. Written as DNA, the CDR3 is TGTGCCAGCAGTCGACAGGGCGCGAACACCGGGGAGCTGTTTTTT.

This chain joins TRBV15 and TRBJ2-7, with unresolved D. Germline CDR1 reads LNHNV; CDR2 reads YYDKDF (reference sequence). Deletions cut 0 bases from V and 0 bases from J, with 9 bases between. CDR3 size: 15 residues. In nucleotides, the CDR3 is TGTGCCACCAGCAGAGATCCTGGAACCTCCTACGAGCAGTACTTC. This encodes CATSRDPGTSYEQYF.

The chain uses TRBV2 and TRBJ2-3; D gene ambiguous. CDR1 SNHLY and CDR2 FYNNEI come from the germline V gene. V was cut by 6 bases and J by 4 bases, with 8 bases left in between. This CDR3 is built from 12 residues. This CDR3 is CASSNSPDTQYF. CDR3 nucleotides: TGTGCCAGCAGCAATAGCCCAGATACGCAGTATTTT.

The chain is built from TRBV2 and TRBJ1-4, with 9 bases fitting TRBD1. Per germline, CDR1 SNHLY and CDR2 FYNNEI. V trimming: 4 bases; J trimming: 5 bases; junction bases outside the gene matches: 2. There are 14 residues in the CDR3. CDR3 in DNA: TGTGCCAGCAGTGTGGGGACAGGGAATGAAAAACTGTTTTTT. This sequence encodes CASSVGTGNEKLFF.

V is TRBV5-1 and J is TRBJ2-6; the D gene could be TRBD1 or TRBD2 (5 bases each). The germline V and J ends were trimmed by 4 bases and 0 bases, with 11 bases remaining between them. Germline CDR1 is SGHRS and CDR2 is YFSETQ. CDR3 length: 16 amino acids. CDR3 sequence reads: CASSIGTASGANVLTF. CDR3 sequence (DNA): TGCGCCAGCAGCATAGGGACGGCCTCTGGGGCCAACGTCCTGACTTTC.

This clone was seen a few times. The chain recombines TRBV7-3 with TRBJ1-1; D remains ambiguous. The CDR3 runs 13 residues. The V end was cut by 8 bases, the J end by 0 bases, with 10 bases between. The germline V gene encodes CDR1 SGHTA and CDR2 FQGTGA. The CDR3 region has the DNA TGTGCCAGCCGGAGTTCCATGAACACTGAAGCTTTCTTT. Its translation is CASRSSMNTEAFF.

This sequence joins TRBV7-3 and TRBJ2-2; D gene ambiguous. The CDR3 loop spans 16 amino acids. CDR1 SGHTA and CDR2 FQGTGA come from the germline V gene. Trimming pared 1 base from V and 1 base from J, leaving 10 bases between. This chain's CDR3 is CASSLNHVGNTGELFF. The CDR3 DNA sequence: TGTGCCAGCAGCTTAAATCATGTGGGGAACACCGGGGAGCTGTTTTTT.

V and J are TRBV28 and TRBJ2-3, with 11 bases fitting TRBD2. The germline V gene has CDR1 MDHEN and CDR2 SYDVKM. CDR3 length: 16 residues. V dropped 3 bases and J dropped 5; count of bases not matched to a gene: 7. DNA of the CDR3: TGTGCCAGCAGTTTTCTTAGCGGGAGGGTGGTAGATACGCAGTATTTT. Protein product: CASSFLSGRVVDTQYF.

CDR3 protein: CASSLGIPTNEKLFF. CDR3 in DNA: TGTGCCAGCTCACTCGGGATCCCAACTAATGAAAAACTGTTTTTT. This rearrangement joins TRBV18 to TRBJ1-4, with no clear D. The germline V gene has CDR1 KGHSH and CDR2 LQKENI. With 4 bases removed from V and 0 bases from J, the gap between germline ends came to 9 bases. The CDR3 runs 15 residues.

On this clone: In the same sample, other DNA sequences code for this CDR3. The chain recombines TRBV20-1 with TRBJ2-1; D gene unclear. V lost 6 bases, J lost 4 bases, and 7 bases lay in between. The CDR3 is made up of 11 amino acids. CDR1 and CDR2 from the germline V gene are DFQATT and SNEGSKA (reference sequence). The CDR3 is CSAGRYNEQFF. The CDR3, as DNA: TGCAGTGCGGGAAGGTACAATGAGCAGTTCTTC.

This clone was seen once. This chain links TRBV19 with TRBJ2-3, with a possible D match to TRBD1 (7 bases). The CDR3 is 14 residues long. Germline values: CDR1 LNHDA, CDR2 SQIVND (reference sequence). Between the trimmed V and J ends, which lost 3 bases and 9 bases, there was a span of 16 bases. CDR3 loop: CASSIRQGGRTQYF. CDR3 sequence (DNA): TGTGCCAGTAGTATCCGGCAGGGGGGCAGGACGCAGTATTTT.

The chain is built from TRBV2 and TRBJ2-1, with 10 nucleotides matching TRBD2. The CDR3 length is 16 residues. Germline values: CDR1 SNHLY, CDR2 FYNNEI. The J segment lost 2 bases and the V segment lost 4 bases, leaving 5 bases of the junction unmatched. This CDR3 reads CASSGVAGGTYNEQFF. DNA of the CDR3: TGTGCCAGCAGTGGGGTAGCGGGAGGCACCTACAATGAGCAGTTCTTC. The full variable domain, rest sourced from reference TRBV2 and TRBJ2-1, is EPEVTQTPSHQVTQMGQEVILRCVPISNHLYFYWYRQILGQKVEFLVSFYNNEISEKSEIFDDQFSVERPDGSNFTLKIRSTKLEDSAMYFCASSGVAGGTYNEQFFGPGTRLTVL.

The CDR3 sequence is CASREGQGIEKLFF. CDR3 nucleotides: TGTGCCAGCAGGGAGGGACAGGGCATTGAAAAACTGTTTTTT. The gene calls are TRBV2 and TRBJ1-4; 9 bases match TRBD1. The CDR3 extends over 14 amino acids. Germline V lookup: CDR1 SNHLY, CDR2 FYNNEI. The V and J ends lost 6 bases and 7 bases, in that order; junction bases with no gene match: 6.

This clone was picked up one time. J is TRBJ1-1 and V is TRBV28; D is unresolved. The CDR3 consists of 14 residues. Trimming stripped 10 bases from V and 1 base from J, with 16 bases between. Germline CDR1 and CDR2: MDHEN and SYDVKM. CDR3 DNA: TGTGCCACCCGTTTCCGGGCCAGGAACACTGAAGCTTTCTTT. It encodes CATRFRARNTEAFF.

CDR3 sequence (DNA): TGCAGCCCACGAGAGGACAGTGAAGCTTTCTTT. Its translation is CSPREDSEAFF. This sequence joins TRBV20-1 and TRBJ1-1, with a tentative D call TRBD1 (6 bases). The germline gives CDR1 DFQATT, CDR2 SNEGSKA (reference sequence). This CDR3 is 11 amino acids long.

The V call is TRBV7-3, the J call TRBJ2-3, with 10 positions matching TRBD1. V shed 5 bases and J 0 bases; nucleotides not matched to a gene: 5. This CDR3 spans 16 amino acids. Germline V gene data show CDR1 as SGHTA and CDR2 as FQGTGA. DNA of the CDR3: TGTGCCAGCAGCCCACTGGGACAGGGGAGCACAGATACGCAGTATTTT. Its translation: CASSPLGQGSTDTQYF.

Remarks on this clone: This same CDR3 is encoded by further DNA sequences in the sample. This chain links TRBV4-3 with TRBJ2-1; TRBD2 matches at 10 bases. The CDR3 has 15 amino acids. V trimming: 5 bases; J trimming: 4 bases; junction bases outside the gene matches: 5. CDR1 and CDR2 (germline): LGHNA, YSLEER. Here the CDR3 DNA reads TGCGCCAGCAGCTATGGACTAGCGGTGTACAATGAGCAGTTCTTC. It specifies CASSYGLAVYNEQFF.

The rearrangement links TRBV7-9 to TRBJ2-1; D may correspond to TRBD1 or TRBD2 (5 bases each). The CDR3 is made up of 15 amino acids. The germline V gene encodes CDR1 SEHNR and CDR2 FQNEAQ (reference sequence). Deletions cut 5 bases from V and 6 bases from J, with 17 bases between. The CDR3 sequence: CASSPTRGQGNEQFF. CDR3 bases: TGTGCCAGCAGCCCCACGAGGGGCCAGGGCAATGAGCAGTTCTTC.

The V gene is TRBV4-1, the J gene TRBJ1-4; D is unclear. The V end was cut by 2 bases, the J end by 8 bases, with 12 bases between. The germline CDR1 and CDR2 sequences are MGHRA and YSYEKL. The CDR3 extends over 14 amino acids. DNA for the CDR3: TGCGCCAGCAGCCAAACCGGGTTACAGGAAAAACTGTTTTTT. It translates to CASSQTGLQEKLFF.

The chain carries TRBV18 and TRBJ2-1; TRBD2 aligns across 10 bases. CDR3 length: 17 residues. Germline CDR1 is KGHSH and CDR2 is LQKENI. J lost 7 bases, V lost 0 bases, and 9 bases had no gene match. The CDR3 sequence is CASSPPGGGLASNEQFF. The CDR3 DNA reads TGTGCCAGCTCACCACCCGGCGGGGGACTAGCGAGTAATGAGCAGTTCTTC.

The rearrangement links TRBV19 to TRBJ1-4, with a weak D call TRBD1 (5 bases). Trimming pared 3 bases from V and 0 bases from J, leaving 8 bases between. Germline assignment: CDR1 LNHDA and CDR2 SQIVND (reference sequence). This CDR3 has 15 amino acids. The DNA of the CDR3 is TGTGCCAGTAGTATGGGGGGGACAACTAATGAAAAACTGTTTTTT. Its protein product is CASSMGGTTNEKLFF.

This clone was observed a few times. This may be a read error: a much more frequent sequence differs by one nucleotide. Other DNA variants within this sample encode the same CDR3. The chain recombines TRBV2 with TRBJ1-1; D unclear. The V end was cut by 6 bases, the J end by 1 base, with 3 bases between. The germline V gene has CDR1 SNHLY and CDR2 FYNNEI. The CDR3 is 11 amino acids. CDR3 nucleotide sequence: TGTGCCAGCAGGGGGAACACTGAAGCTTTCTTT. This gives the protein CASRGNTEAFF.

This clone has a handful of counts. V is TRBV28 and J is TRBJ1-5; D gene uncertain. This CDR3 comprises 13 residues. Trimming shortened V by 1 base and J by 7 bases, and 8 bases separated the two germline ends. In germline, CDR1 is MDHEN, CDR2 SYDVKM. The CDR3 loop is CASSLFRGQPQHF. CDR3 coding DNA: TGTGCCAGCAGTTTATTTAGAGGGCAGCCCCAGCATTTT. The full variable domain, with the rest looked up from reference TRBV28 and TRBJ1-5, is DVKVTQSSRYLVKRTGEKVFLECVQDMDHENMFWYRQDPGLGLRLIYFSYDVKMKEKGDIPEGYSVSREKKERFSLILESASTNQTSMYLCASSLFRGQPQHFGDGTRLSIL.

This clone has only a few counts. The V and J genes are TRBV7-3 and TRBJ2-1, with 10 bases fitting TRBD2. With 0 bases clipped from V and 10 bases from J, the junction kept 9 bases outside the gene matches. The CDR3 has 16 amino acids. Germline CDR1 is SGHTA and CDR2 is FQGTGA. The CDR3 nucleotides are TGTGCCAGCAGCTTAACTGCGAGGCTAGCGGGAGTCGAGCAGTTCTTC. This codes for CASSLTARLAGVEQFF.

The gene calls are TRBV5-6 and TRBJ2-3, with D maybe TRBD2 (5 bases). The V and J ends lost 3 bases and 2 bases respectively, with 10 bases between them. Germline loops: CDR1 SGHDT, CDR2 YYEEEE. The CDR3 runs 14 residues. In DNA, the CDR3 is TGTGCCAGCAGCTCCGGACTTTCCACAGATACGCAGTATTTT. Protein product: CASSSGLSTDTQYF.

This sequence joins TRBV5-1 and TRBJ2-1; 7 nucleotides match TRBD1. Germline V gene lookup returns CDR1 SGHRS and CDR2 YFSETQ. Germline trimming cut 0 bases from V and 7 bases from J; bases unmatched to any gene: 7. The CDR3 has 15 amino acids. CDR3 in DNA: TGCGCCAGCAGCTTGGTACAGGGGATGGGAAATGAGCAGTTCTTC. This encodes CASSLVQGMGNEQFF.

CDR3 region: CASSSIRGPGYTF. CDR3 DNA sequence: TGTGCCAGCAGTTCAATCCGAGGGCCCGGCTACACCTTC. The chain joins TRBV27 to TRBJ1-2; D is unresolved. Looked up from germline, CDR1 is MNHEY and CDR2 is SMNVEV (reference sequence). CDR3 length: 13 amino acids. Trimming shortened V by 4 bases and J by 8 bases, and 14 bases separated the two germline ends.